This TCR beta chain was sequenced in a study of blood T cell repertoires in COVID-19. The repertoire was sequenced with immunoSEQ multiplex PCR; TCRdb's copy has only in-frame clones and lacks some. The sample shows under 450,000 clones, approximately 86% of them seen only once. V was trimmed by 7 bases and J by 7 bases, leaving 17 bases between them. The CDR3 length is 14 residues. Per germline, CDR1 MNHEY and CDR2 SVGAGI. This receptor was taken from a woman in her sixties or seventies with COVID-19, enrolled during active disease. Material for sequencing was peripheral blood. This chain links TRBV6-5 with TRBJ2-1; D gene uncertain. CDR3 in DNA: TGTGCCAGCAAGGTGCTAGGCTCCCCTAATGAGCAGTTCTTC. It is translated as CASKVLGSPNEQFF.